This T cell receptor (beta chain) was identified during a study of blood T cell repertoires in COVID-19. Original analysis: Counts of nucleated cells, estimated from reference gene primer amplification, were obtained. Measured with immunoSEQ multiplex PCR; TCRdb has only the in-frame clones, and not every one. Clone size and the V and J calls come from that table; the DNA yielded D and trimming. The sample carries 250,000 or so clones, 89% recorded once. V shed 0 bases and J shed 4 bases, with 15 bases lying between them. This CDR3 region has 16 residues. Germline CDR1 reads LGHNA; CDR2 reads YNFKEQ. The receptor was derived from a woman between 40 and 50 years old who had recovered from COVID-19. The gene calls are TRBV4-2 and TRBJ1-2, with D possibly TRBD1 on 6 matching bases. The specimen was peripheral blood. CDR3 in DNA: TGTGCCAGCAGCCAAGATGTGACAGGAGGCCGCTATGGCTACACCTTC. Translated: CASSQDVTGGRYGYTF.